The 23 T cell receptor beta chains below were found in one sample sequenced in a study of T cell repertoires in cytomegalovirus infection. TCRdb re-analysed the reads in MiXCR, keeping a single row per CDR3 protein. The sample shows about 260,000 distinct CDR3 sequences, approximately 9% of them seen only once. The sample was PBMCs. Source of these receptors: a human donor in good health (CMV status not recorded). Some clones in this sample may be carry-over from other donors' samples.

This clonotype appeared many times. The V call is TRBV7-3, the J call TRBJ2-2; 12 nucleotides line up with TRBD2. This CDR3 has 17 residues. V shed 5 bases, J shed 6 bases, and the junction held 10 bases outside the gene matches. The V gene's germline CDR1 is SGHTA and CDR2 FQGTGA. The CDR3 spells CASSPQGASGGAGELFF. DNA for the CDR3: TGTGCCAGCAGCCCCCAGGGGGCTAGCGGGGGGGCCGGGGAGCTGTTTTTT.

This clonotype has a count of ten or more. The CDR3 region has the DNA TGTGCCAGCAGCTTAATCGGGACCCGCTACAATGAGCAGTTCTTC. As protein: CASSLIGTRYNEQFF. The chain recombines TRBV7-2 with TRBJ2-1; D may correspond to TRBD1 or TRBD2 (5 bases each). This CDR3 has 15 residues. V was cut by 2 bases and J by 3 bases, with 11 bases left in between. Germline lookup yields CDR1 SGHTA and CDR2 FQGNSA.

This clonotype appeared many times. This chain joins TRBV20-1 and TRBJ2-5; no definite D call. CDR3 length: 11 residues. Trimming left V 1 base short and J 5 bases short, with 5 bases between. Germline CDR1 is DFQATT and CDR2 is SNEGSKA (reference sequence). CDR3 sequence (DNA): TGCAGTGCTAGAGTAGGGGAGACCCAGTACTTC. Protein: CSARVGETQYF.

This clonotype was counted between two and nine times. The rearrangement joins TRBV11-3 to TRBJ1-1; D call uncertain. The germline V gene encodes CDR1 SGHNT and CDR2 YENEEA. The ends were cut back, 6 bases at V and 4 bases at J, with 9 bases in the middle. The CDR3 has 12 amino acids. The CDR3 DNA reads as TGTGCCAGCAGTGAGGAGCCCACTGAAGCTTTCTTT. Translating it yields CASSEEPTEAFF.

V gene TRBV20-1 combines with J gene TRBJ2-5; 12 positions agree with TRBD2. CDR3 length: 15 amino acids. Germline V gene data show CDR1 as DFQATT and CDR2 as SNEGSKA (reference sequence). V lost 4 bases and J lost 4; bases outside the gene matches: 7. The CDR3 protein is CSATPSGGARETQYF. In DNA, the CDR3 is TGCAGTGCTACACCTAGCGGGGGGGCGAGAGAGACCCAGTACTTC.

This clonotype has just a few counts. The chain uses TRBV6-5 and TRBJ1-1; D is unclear. The CDR3 contains 13 residues. Trimming shortened V by 0 bases and J by 5 bases, and 7 bases separated the two germline ends. Germline loops: CDR1 MNHEY, CDR2 SVGAGI. DNA for the CDR3: TGTGCCAGCAGTTACTCCGAGGAGACTGAAGCTTTCTTT. Encoded protein: CASSYSEETEAFF.

This clonotype was detected many times. The chain uses TRBV7-2 and TRBJ1-2; D might be TRBD1 (6 bases). From germline, CDR1 is SGHTA and CDR2 FQGNSA. V gave up 0 bases and J gave up 6 bases, with 14 bases separating them. The CDR3 is made up of 15 amino acids. The CDR3 nucleotides read TGTGCCAGCAGCTTAGCGGGGGCAGGGGCGGATGGCTACACCTTC. Protein sequence: CASSLAGAGADGYTF.

This clonotype was seen repeatedly, ten times or more. The V call is TRBV7-8, the J call TRBJ2-7; possibly TRBD1 for D (6 bases). Trimming pared 0 bases from V and 3 bases from J, leaving 12 bases between. This CDR3 region has 15 residues. CDR1 is SGHVS, CDR2 FQNEAQ, per germline. In DNA, the CDR3 is TGTGCCAGCAGCTTAGCCCGGGACATCCGCTACGAGCAGTACTTC. It translates to CASSLARDIRYEQYF. Complete variable domain (other parts from reference TRBV7-8 and TRBJ2-7): GAGVSQSPRYKVAKRGQDVALRCDPISGHVSLFWYQQALGQGPEFLTYFQNEAQLDKSGLPSDRFFAERPEGSVSTLKIQRTQQEDSAVYLCASSLARDIRYEQYFGPGTRLTVT.

In this sample, this clonotype turned up many times. The chain uses TRBV20-1 and TRBJ2-4; TRBD1 agrees at 7 bases. There are 15 residues in the CDR3. CDR1 DFQATT and CDR2 SNEGSKA come from the germline V gene (reference sequence). J gave up 1 base and V 4 bases, and 7 bases lay outside the gene matches. The CDR3 spells CSATTGVGAKNIQYF. CDR3 bases: TGCAGTGCTACTACAGGGGTGGGGGCCAAAAACATTCAGTACTTC.

This chain links TRBV7-2 with TRBJ1-5; no clear D. Deletions cut 1 base from V and 2 bases from J, with 12 bases between. CDR1 SGHTA and CDR2 FQGNSA come from the germline V gene. The length of the CDR3 is 16 residues. The CDR3 reads CASSLEPAIGNQPQHF. CDR3 coding DNA: TGTGCCAGCAGCTTAGAGCCGGCTATAGGCAATCAGCCCCAGCATTTT.

This chain uses TRBV29-1 with TRBJ1-1; TRBD1 is a possible D gene (6 bases). The ends were cut back, 7 bases at V and 0 bases at J, with 15 bases in the middle. Germline V gene data show CDR1 as SQVTM and CDR2 as ANQGSEA. This CDR3 comprises 14 residues. CDR3 nucleotides: TGCAGCGCGTGCAAGGGGGTTATGAACACTGAAGCTTTCTTT. Protein sequence: CSACKGVMNTEAFF.

In this sample, this clonotype turned up many times. The V gene is TRBV6-2 or TRBV6-3, the J gene TRBJ1-5, with a weak D call TRBD1 (6 bases). The V gene lost 2 bases and the J gene lost 0 bases, with 11 bases spanning the gap. Germline CDR1 and CDR2: MNHEY and SVGEGT. This CDR3 spans 16 amino acids. The CDR3 spells CASSYDGTYSNQPQHF. Written as DNA, the CDR3 is TGTGCCAGCAGTTACGACGGGACATATAGCAATCAGCCCCAGCATTTT.

This clonotype came up many times. The chain carries TRBV7-2 and TRBJ2-1; D remains unclear. Trimming took off 6 bases at V and 8 bases at J, with 14 bases between the two ends. The CDR3 runs 13 residues. Germline V gene data show CDR1 as SGHTA and CDR2 as FQGNSA. CDR3: CASREAPRDEQFF. The CDR3 DNA sequence: TGTGCCAGCAGGGAAGCCCCAAGGGATGAGCAGTTCTTC.

Points on this clonotype: A much bigger clone sits one base away, suggesting this may be a read error. V and J are TRBV20-1 and TRBJ1-3; 9 bases are a match to TRBD1. The CDR3 runs to 15 residues. Per the germline V gene, CDR1 is DFQATT and CDR2 is SNEGSKA (reference sequence). CDR3 sequence (DNA): TGCAGTGCTAGAGATCAAGGACAGGGGATGAACATCATATATTTT. Its translation: CSARDQGQGMNIIYF.

This clonotype has a handful of counts. DNA for the CDR3: TGCAGTGCCTGGACAGGGAGAAACATTCAGTACTTC. Its protein is CSAWTGRNIQYF. This chain links TRBV20-1 with TRBJ2-4, with 8 bases fitting TRBD1. Germline trimming cut 6 bases from V and 6 bases from J; bases unmatched to any gene: 4. The CDR3 sequence is 12 residues long. Germline loops: CDR1 DFQATT, CDR2 SNEGSKA (reference sequence).

In its sample, this clonotype was seen many times. The gene calls are TRBV7-8 and TRBJ2-1; D is unresolved. CDR1 is SGHVS and CDR2 is FQNEAQ in the germline V gene. The CDR3 is 12 amino acids. Trimming shortened V by 2 bases and J by 9 bases, and 8 bases separated the two germline ends. The CDR3 nucleotides are TGTGCCAGCAGCTTATCAAAAGGTGAGCAGTTCTTC. Protein product: CASSLSKGEQFF.

This clonotype was found many times. This chain links TRBV11-3 with TRBJ1-1; D uncertain. CDR1 is SGHNT, CDR2 YENEEA, per germline. The V gene lost 2 bases and the J gene lost 4 bases, with 11 bases spanning the gap. This CDR3 spans 14 amino acids. CDR3: CASSLTRGSTEAFF. As DNA, the CDR3 is TGTGCCAGCAGCTTAACTCGAGGTAGCACTGAAGCTTTCTTT.

This clonotype was picked up a small number of times. This chain's CDR3 is CASSHQPQHF. CDR3 bases: TGTGCCAGCAGCCATCAGCCCCAGCATTTT. The chain carries TRBV11-2 and TRBJ1-5; D uncertain. CDR1 and CDR2 (germline): SGHAT, FQNNGV. Deletions cut 5 bases from V and 5 bases from J, with 1 base between. This CDR3 has 10 residues.

This clonotype came up a few times. J is TRBJ1-6 and V is TRBV6-6, with 7 bases that match TRBD1. The CDR3 has 15 residues. The ends lost 0 bases at V and 10 bases at J; junction bases unmatched: 6. CDR1 MNHNY and CDR2 SVGAGI come from the germline V gene (reference sequence). CDR3: CASSYSGTAESPLHF. The DNA for the CDR3 is TGTGCCAGCAGTTACTCGGGGACAGCAGAGTCACCCCTCCACTTT.

V is TRBV19 and J is TRBJ1-5; D may be TRBD1 (5 bases). The CDR3 spans 14 residues. CDR1 and CDR2 from the germline V gene are LNHDA and SQIVND (reference sequence). V was cut by 6 bases and J by 1 base, with 10 bases left in between. CDR3 DNA sequence: TGTGCCAGTAGCTTCCGGGACAGCAATCAGCCCCAGCATTTT. This codes for CASSFRDSNQPQHF. Full variable domain (missing parts from reference TRBV19 and TRBJ1-5): DGGITQSPKYLFRKEGQNVTLSCEQNLNHDAMYWYRQDPGQGLRLIYYSQIVNDFQKGDIAEGYSVSREKKESFPLTVTSAQKNPTAFYLCASSFRDSNQPQHFGDGTRLSIL.

This clonotype was seen at least ten times. The chain combines TRBV19 with TRBJ1-1, with D possibly being TRBD1 (6 bases). V lost 5 bases and J lost 3, with 16 bases in between. Germline loops: CDR1 LNHDA, CDR2 SQIVND (reference sequence). The CDR3 covers 15 residues. CDR3 region: CASSSDRDKHTEAFF. The CDR3 DNA follows: TGTGCCAGTAGTTCCGACCGGGACAAACACACTGAAGCTTTCTTT.

J is TRBJ2-2 and V is TRBV12-3 or TRBV12-4; weak D call: TRBD1 (6 bases). The CDR3 sequence is 16 residues long. Trimming shortened V by 6 bases and J by 4 bases, and 18 bases separated the two germline ends. The CDR3 DNA follows: TGTGCCAGCAGAGTCCAGACAGGCTTCTTCACCGGGGAGCTGTTTTTT. It translates to CASRVQTGFFTGELFF.

This clonotype was recorded many times. The genes are TRBV5-4 and TRBJ2-1; 8 nucleotides agree with TRBD2. Unmatched junction bases numbered 4, after V lost 3 bases and J lost 8 bases. Germline V lookup: CDR1 SGHNT, CDR2 YYREEE (reference sequence). The CDR3 contains 13 residues. CDR3 residues: CASSSLAADEQFF. The CDR3 bases are TGTGCCAGCAGCTCACTAGCGGCGGATGAGCAGTTCTTC.